The clone carrying this T cell receptor (beta chain) was recorded at least ten times. This CDR3 spans 15 amino acids. V lost 1 base, J lost 0 bases, and 10 bases lay in between. In germline, CDR1 is SGHRS, CDR2 YFSETQ. These data are taken from a study of T cells in Graves' hyperthyroidism and ophthalmopathy. Researchers amplified the TCR beta CDR3 regions from RNA transcripts. First-round RT-PCR of the TCR CDR3 relied on the HTBI primer set. TCRdb passed the multiplex PCR reads through MiXCR, listing each CDR3 protein once. Of around 200,000 distinct CDR3 sequences in the sample, about 16% were seen once.

Specimen: blood. The origin of this receptor is a man aged 35-49 years with Graves' hyperthyroidism. This chain joins TRBV5-1 and TRBJ1-1, with D hard to call. CDR3 sequence reads: CASSLLGQLNTEAFF. As DNA, the CDR3 is TGCGCCAGCAGCTTGCTAGGGCAGCTGAACACTGAAGCTTTCTTT.